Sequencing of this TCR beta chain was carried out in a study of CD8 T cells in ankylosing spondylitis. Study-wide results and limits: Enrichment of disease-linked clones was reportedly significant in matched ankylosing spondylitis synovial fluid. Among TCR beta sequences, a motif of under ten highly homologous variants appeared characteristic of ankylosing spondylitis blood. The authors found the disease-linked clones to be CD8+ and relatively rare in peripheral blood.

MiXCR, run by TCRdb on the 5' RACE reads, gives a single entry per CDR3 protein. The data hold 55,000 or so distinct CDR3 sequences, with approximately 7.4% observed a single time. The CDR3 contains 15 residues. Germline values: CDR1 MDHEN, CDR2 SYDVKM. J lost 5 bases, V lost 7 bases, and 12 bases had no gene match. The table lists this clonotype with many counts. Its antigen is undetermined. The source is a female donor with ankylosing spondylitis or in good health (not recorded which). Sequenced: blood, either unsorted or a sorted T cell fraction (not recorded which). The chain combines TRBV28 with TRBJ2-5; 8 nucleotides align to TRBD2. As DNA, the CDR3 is TGTGCCAGCACGAACGAAGAGCGGGGGCGGGAGACCCAGTACTTC. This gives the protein CASTNEERGRETQYF.